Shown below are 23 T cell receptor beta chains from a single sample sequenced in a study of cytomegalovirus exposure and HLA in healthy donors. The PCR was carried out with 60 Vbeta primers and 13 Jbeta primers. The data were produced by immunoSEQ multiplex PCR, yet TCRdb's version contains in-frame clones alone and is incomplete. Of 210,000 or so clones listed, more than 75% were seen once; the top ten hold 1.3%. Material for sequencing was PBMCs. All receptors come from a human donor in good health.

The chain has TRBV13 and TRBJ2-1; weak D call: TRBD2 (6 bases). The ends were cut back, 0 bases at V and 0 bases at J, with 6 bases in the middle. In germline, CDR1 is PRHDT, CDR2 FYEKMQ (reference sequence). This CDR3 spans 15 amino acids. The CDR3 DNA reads TGTGCCAGCAGCTTAGGCGGGAGCTCCTACAATGAGCAGTTCTTC. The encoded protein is CASSLGGSSYNEQFF.

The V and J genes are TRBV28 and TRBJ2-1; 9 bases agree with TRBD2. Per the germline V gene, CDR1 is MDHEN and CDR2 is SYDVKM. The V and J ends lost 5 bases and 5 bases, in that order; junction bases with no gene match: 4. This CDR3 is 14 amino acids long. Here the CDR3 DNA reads TGTGCCAGCAGTGGCGGGAGGGCCCACAATGAGCAGTTCTTC. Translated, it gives CASSGGRAHNEQFF. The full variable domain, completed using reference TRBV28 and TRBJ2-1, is DVKVTQSSRYLVKRTGEKVFLECVQDMDHENMFWYRQDPGLGLRLIYFSYDVKMKEKGDIPEGYSVSREKKERFSLILESASTNQTSMYLCASSGGRAHNEQFFGPGTRLTVL.

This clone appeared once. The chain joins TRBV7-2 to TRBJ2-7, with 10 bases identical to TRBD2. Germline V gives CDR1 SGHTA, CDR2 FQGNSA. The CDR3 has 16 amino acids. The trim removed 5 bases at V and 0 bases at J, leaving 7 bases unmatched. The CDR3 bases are TGTGCCAGCAGCCCCCCGGCTAGCGGGAGCTCCTACGAGCAGTACTTC. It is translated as CASSPPASGSSYEQYF.

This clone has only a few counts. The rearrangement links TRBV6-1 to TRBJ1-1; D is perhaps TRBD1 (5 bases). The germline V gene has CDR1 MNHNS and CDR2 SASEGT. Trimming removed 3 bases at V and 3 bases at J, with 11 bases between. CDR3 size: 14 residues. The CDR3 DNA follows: TGTGCCAGCAGTGAGCATCAAGGGGACACTGAAGCTTTCTTT. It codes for CASSEHQGDTEAFF.

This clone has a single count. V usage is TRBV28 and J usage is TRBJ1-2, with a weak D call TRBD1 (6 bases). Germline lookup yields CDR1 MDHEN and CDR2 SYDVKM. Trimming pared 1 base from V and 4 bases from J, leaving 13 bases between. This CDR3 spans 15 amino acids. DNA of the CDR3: TGTGCCAGCAGTTTATACAGGGCCCGGTCCTATGGCTACACCTTC. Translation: CASSLYRARSYGYTF.

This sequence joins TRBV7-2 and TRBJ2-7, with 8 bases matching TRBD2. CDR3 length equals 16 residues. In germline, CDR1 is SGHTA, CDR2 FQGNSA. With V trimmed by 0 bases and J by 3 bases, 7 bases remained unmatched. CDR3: CASSLASTGGFYEQYF. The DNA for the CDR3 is TGTGCCAGCAGCTTAGCATCGACGGGAGGGTTCTACGAGCAGTACTTC.

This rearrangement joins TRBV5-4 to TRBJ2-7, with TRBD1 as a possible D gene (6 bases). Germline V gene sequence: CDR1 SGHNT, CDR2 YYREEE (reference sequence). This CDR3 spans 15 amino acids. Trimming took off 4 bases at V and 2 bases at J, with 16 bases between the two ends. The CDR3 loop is CASSPGQPLPYEQYF. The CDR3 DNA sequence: TGTGCCAGCAGCCCCGGACAGCCTCTTCCCTACGAGCAGTACTTC.

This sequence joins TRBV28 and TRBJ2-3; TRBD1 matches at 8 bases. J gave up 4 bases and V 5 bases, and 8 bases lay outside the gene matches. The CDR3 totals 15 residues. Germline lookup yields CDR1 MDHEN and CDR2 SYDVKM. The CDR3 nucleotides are TGTGCCAGCAGTCCACAGGGGGAAGGCGCAGATACGCAGTATTTT. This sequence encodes CASSPQGEGADTQYF.

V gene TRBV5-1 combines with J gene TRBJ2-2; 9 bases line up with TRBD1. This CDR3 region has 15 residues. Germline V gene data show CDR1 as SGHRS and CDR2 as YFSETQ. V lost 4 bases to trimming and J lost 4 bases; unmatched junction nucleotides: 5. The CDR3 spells CASSDRTGVTGELFF. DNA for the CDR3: TGCGCCAGCAGCGATAGGACAGGGGTCACCGGGGAGCTGTTTTTT.

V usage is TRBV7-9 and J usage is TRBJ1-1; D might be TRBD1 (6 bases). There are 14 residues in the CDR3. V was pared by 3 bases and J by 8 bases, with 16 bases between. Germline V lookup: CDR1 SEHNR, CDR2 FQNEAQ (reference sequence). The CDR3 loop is CASSLSGQWIEAFF. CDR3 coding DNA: TGTGCCAGCAGCTTGTCAGGACAGTGGATCGAAGCTTTCTTT.

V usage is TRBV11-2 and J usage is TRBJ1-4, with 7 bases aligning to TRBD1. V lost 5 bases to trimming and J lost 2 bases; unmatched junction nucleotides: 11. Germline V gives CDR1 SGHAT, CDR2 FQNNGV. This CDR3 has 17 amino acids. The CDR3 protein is CASSPERGRRTNEKLFF. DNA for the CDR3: TGTGCCAGCAGCCCCGAGAGGGGGCGGCGCACTAATGAAAAACTGTTTTTT.

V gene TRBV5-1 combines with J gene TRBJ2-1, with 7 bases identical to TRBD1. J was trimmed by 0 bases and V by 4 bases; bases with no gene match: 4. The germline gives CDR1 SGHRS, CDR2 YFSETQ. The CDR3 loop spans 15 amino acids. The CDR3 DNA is TGCGCCAGCAGCCGGGGACAGCCCTCCTACAATGAGCAGTTCTTC. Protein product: CASSRGQPSYNEQFF.

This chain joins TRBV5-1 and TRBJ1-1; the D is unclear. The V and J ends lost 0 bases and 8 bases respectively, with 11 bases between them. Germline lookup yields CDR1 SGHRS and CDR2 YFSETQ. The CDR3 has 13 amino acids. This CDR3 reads CASSLGAGNEAFF. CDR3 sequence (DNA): TGCGCCAGCAGCTTGGGGGCAGGTAACGAAGCTTTCTTT.

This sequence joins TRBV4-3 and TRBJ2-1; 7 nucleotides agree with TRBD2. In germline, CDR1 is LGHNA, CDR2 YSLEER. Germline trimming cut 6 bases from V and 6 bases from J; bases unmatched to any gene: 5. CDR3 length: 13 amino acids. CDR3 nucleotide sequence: TGCGCCAGCAGGTCAGCGGGAAGCAATGAGCAGTTCTTC. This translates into CASRSAGSNEQFF.

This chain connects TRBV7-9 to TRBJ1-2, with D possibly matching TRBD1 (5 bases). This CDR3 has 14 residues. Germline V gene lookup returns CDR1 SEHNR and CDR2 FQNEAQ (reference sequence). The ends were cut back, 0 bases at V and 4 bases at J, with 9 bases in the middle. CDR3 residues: CASSLAGGGYGYTF. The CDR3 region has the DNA TGTGCCAGCAGCTTAGCCGGGGGTGGCTATGGCTACACCTTC.

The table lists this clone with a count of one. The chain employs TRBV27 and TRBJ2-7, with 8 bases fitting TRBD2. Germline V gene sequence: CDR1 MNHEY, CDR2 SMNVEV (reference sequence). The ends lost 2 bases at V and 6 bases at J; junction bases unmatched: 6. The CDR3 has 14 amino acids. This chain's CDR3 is CASSLTGGPLEQYF. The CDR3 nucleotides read TGTGCCAGCAGTTTAACGGGAGGGCCCCTCGAGCAGTACTTC.

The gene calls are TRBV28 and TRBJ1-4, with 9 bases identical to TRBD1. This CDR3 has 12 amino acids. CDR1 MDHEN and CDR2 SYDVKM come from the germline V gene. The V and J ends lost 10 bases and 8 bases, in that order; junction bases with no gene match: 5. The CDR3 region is CATQGAGEKLFF. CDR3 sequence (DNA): TGTGCCACACAGGGGGCGGGCGAAAAACTGTTTTTT.

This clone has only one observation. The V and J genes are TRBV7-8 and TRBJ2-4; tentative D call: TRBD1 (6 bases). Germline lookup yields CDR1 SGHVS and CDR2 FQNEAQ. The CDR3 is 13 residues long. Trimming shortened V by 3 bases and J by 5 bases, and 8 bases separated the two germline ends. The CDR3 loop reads CASSFRTENIQYF. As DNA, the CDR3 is TGTGCCAGCAGCTTTCGGACAGAAAACATTCAGTACTTC.

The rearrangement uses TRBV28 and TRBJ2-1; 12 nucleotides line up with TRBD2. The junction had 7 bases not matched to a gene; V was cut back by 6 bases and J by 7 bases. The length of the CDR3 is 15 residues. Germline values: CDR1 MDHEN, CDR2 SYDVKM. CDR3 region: CASSQLAGGWNEQFF. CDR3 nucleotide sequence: TGTGCCAGCAGCCAACTAGCGGGAGGTTGGAATGAGCAGTTCTTC.

CDR3 protein: CASTLGTGSYEQYF. In DNA form, the CDR3 reads TGCGCCAGCACCTTAGGGACAGGCTCCTACGAGCAGTACTTC. The chain carries TRBV5-1 and TRBJ2-7; 8 positions agree with TRBD1. This CDR3 has 14 residues. Losses at the gene ends were 6 bases for V and 0 bases for J; bases not matched to a gene: 5. The germline CDR1 and CDR2 sequences are SGHRS and YFSETQ. Based on the CDR3 plus reference TRBV5-1 and TRBJ2-7, the full variable domain is KAGVTQTPRYLIKTRGQQVTLSCSPISGHRSVSWYQQTPGQGLQFLFEYFSETQRNKGNFPGRFSGRQFSNSRSEMNVSTLELGDSALYLCASTLGTGSYEQYFGPGTRLTVT.

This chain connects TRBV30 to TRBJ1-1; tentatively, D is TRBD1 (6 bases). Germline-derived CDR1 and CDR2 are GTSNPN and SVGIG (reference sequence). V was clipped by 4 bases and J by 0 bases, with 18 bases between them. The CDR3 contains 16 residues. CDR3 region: CAWKKTGRQVNTEAFF. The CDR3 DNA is TGTGCCTGGAAAAAGACAGGCCGGCAGGTGAACACTGAAGCTTTCTTT.

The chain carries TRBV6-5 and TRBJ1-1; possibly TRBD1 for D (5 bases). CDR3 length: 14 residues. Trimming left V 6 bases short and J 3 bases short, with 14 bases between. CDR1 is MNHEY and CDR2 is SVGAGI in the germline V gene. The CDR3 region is CASSPRRGDTEAFF. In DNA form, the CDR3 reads TGTGCCAGCAGCCCTCGGCGGGGCGACACTGAAGCTTTCTTT.

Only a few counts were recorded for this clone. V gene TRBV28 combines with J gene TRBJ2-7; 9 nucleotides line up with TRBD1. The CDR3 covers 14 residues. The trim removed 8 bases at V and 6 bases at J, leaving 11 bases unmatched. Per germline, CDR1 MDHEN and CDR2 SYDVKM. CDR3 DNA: TGTGCCAGCGAGACCGGGACAGGGTTGGCCGAGCAGTACTTC. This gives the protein CASETGTGLAEQYF.